This passage covers 32 T cell receptor beta chains from one sample sequenced in a study of low-dose radiotherapy and immunotherapy resistance in tumors. Time point denoted: after trial treatment. Treatment noted: LDRT plus nivolumab, ipilimumab, low-dose cyclophosphamide and aspirin (RACIN trial). TCRs were amplified for about 18 PCR cycles with a constant-region primer and V-primer adapter. TCRdb reprocessed the reads via MiXCR and lists one record per CDR3 protein. The sample contains roughly 52,000 distinct CDR3 sequences, around 34% of which appear only once. The material was PBMCs, obtained after low-dose radiotherapy plus immunotherapy. The receptors originated from a male donor with rectosigmoid adenocarcinoma.

This clonotype was seen ten or more times. CDR3 sequence reads: CASSPNPGSYEQYF. The CDR3, as DNA: TGTGCCAGTAGCCCAAACCCTGGTTCCTACGAGCAGTACTTC. The chain combines TRBV19 with TRBJ2-7; D not resolved. Germline V gives CDR1 LNHDA, CDR2 SQIVND (reference sequence). Trimming removed 6 bases from V and 1 base from J, with 13 bases in between. The CDR3 consists of 14 residues.

This clonotype showed up many times. J is TRBJ2-7 and V is TRBV6-2 or TRBV6-3; 7 positions agree with TRBD1. Trimming took 6 bases from V and 2 from J; bases not matched to a gene: 4. Germline CDR1 reads MNHEY; CDR2 reads SVGEGT. The CDR3 is made up of 13 amino acids. The CDR3, as DNA: TGTGCCAGCAGCCCCGGGACAGCCTACGAGCAGTACTTC. It translates to CASSPGTAYEQYF.

The chain couples TRBV4-2 to TRBJ2-1, with 8 positions matching TRBD2. Germline V CDR1 and CDR2: LGHNA, YNFKEQ. This CDR3 comprises 16 residues. J was trimmed by 8 bases and V by 1 base; bases with no gene match: 10. The CDR3 spells CASSQASGTSNHEQFF. The CDR3 bases are TGTGCCAGCAGCCAAGCAAGTGGGACTAGTAACCATGAGCAGTTCTTC.

This clonotype was counted many times. The chain recombines TRBV9 with TRBJ2-3, with D unresolved. V dropped 0 bases and J dropped 0 bases, with 14 bases sitting between them. This CDR3 has 17 amino acids. Germline values: CDR1 SGDLS, CDR2 YYNGEE. The CDR3 here is CASSVEAEAHSTDTQYF. The CDR3 region has the DNA TGTGCCAGCAGCGTAGAGGCCGAGGCCCATAGCACAGATACGCAGTATTTT.

Regarding this clonotype: This likely reflects a read error, since a far larger clone is one base away. This chain joins TRBV2 and TRBJ2-7; D gene unclear. The CDR3 is 14 residues long. Deletions cut 9 bases from V and 7 bases from J, with 22 bases between. CDR1 and CDR2 from the germline V gene are SNHLY and FYNNEI. The CDR3 sequence is CASTQQLLNNEQYF. Written as DNA, the CDR3 is TGTGCCAGTACGCAGCAATTGCTAAACAATGAGCAGTACTTC.

This clonotype was seen repeatedly, ten times or more. The V call is TRBV19, the J call TRBJ2-7; 10 bases fit TRBD1. The junction had 8 bases not matched to a gene; V was cut back by 2 bases and J by 7 bases. This CDR3 has 15 residues. Germline V gene data show CDR1 as LNHDA and CDR2 as SQIVND (reference sequence). The CDR3 coding sequence is TGTGCCAGTAGTATACCCGGGACAGGGGATGAAGAGCAGTACTTC. Its protein is CASSIPGTGDEEQYF.

V gene TRBV5-1 combines with J gene TRBJ2-3; weak D call: TRBD1 (5 bases). From germline, CDR1 is SGHRS and CDR2 YFSETQ. The length of the CDR3 is 14 residues. Between the trimmed V and J ends, which lost 0 bases and 4 bases, there was a span of 9 bases. Written as DNA, the CDR3 is TGCGCCAGCAGCTTGGCCAGGGATGCAGATACGCAGTATTTT. Its translation: CASSLARDADTQYF.

This clonotype was recorded many times. V usage is TRBV5-6 and J usage is TRBJ2-7; D is ambiguous. With 6 bases removed from V and 4 bases from J, the gap between germline ends came to 20 bases. Germline-derived CDR1 and CDR2 are SGHDT and YYEEEE. The CDR3 sequence is 15 residues long. The CDR3 protein is CASTTIIGKGYEQYF. CDR3 DNA sequence: TGTGCCAGCACCACCATTATCGGTAAAGGGTACGAGCAGTACTTC.

Many counts were recorded for this clonotype. The rearrangement links TRBV5-1 to TRBJ2-2; no firm D call. Deletions cut 5 bases from V and 0 bases from J, with 8 bases between. The CDR3 sequence is 14 residues long. From germline, CDR1 is SGHRS and CDR2 YFSETQ. For the CDR3, the DNA is TGCGCCAGCAGATTAGGCGCGAACACCGGGGAGCTGTTTTTT. Protein sequence: CASRLGANTGELFF.

This clonotype came up many times. This chain joins TRBV2 and TRBJ2-3; D remains ambiguous. The V gene's germline CDR1 is SNHLY and CDR2 FYNNEI. This CDR3 region has 17 residues. V lost 8 bases and J 3 bases, leaving 24 bases between the germline ends. DNA for the CDR3: TGTGCCAGCGGTACTCCAGGTATGATGGTGGAGACAGATACGCAGTATTTT. This encodes CASGTPGMMVETDTQYF.

In its sample, this clonotype was seen a few times. A single base separates this from a much larger clone, so it may be a read error. This CDR3 is CTSSYSGDRETQYF. Here the CDR3 DNA reads TGTACCAGCAGTTACTCGGGGGACAGGGAGACCCAGTACTTC. The chain joins TRBV6-2 or TRBV6-3 to TRBJ2-5; TRBD1 matches at 8 bases. Germline V gene sequence: CDR1 MNHEY, CDR2 SVGEGT. The CDR3 length is 14 residues.

The CDR3 spells CASRPRVLAGVDTQYF. Written as DNA, the CDR3 is TGTGCCAGCCGGCCGAGGGTACTAGCGGGAGTGGATACGCAGTATTTT. The J gene is TRBJ2-3, the V gene TRBV2; 11 bases fit TRBD2. V lost 8 bases, J lost 6 bases, and 13 bases stayed unmatched. This CDR3 is 16 amino acids long. The V gene's germline CDR1 is SNHLY and CDR2 FYNNEI.

This clonotype has a count of ten or more. The rearrangement links TRBV7-9 to TRBJ1-6; possibly TRBD1 for D (5 bases). The CDR3 runs 15 residues. Germline CDR1 SEHNR, CDR2 FQNEAQ (reference sequence). V lost 1 base and J lost 7, with 11 bases in between. The CDR3 spells CASSLERQGNSPLHF. The CDR3, as DNA: TGTGCCAGCAGCTTAGAGCGCCAGGGCAATTCACCCCTCCACTTT. The complete variable domain, with remaining parts taken from reference TRBV7-9 and TRBJ1-6, reads DTGVSQNPRHKITKRGQNVTFRCDPISEHNRLYWYRQTLGQGPEFLTYFQNEAQLEKSRLLSDRFSAERPKGSFSTLEIQRTEQGDSAMYLCASSLERQGNSPLHFGNGTRLTVT.

This clonotype showed up many times. This chain links TRBV18 with TRBJ2-2; TRBD2 matches at 9 bases. The V and J ends lost 0 bases and 1 base, in that order; junction bases with no gene match: 3. Germline assignment: CDR1 KGHSH and CDR2 LQKENI. The length of the CDR3 is 17 residues. CDR3 region: CASSPPAAGGNTGELFF. The CDR3 DNA is TGTGCCAGCTCACCACCGGCAGCGGGAGGGAACACCGGGGAGCTGTTTTTT.

This sequence joins TRBV6-1 and TRBJ2-1, with D perhaps given as TRBD1 or TRBD2 (5 bases each). Trimming removed 6 bases from V and 5 bases from J, with 17 bases in between. This CDR3 is 15 amino acids long. CDR1 MNHNS and CDR2 SASEGT come from the germline V gene. CDR3 coding DNA: TGTGCCAGCAGCTCCGGGACCCAACAGGACAATGAGCAGTTCTTC. As protein: CASSSGTQQDNEQFF.

This clonotype has a count of ten or more. This sequence joins TRBV12-3 or TRBV12-4 and TRBJ1-3; 7 nucleotides align to TRBD1. V was pared by 1 base and J by 7 bases, with 4 bases of the junction left unmatched. CDR3 length equals 14 residues. The CDR3 nucleotides are TGTGCCAGCAGTTTAGGGGGCAGGGGGAACACCATATATTTT. This sequence encodes CASSLGGRGNTIYF.

At least ten counts were recorded for this clonotype. This chain uses TRBV5-1 with TRBJ2-1; 7 nucleotides match TRBD2. The CDR3 is made up of 15 amino acids. Unmatched junction bases numbered 6, after V lost 0 bases and J lost 6 bases. Looked up from germline, CDR1 is SGHRS and CDR2 is YFSETQ. Written as DNA, the CDR3 is TGCGCCAGCAGCTTGGGTCTAGCGGCGGGCAATGAGCAGTTCTTC. Residues: CASSLGLAAGNEQFF.

This clonotype was counted many times. This chain joins TRBV19 and TRBJ2-2; D is unresolved. This CDR3 spans 14 amino acids. Per the germline V gene, CDR1 is LNHDA and CDR2 is SQIVND (reference sequence). Deletions cut 1 base from V and 8 bases from J, with 11 bases between. CDR3 in DNA: TGTGCCAGTAGTATAGTGGCCGGAATAGGGGAGCTGTTTTTT. This codes for CASSIVAGIGELFF. The full variable domain, with the rest looked up from reference TRBV19 and TRBJ2-2, is DGGITQSPKYLFRKEGQNVTLSCEQNLNHDAMYWYRQDPGQGLRLIYYSQIVNDFQKGDIAEGYSVSREKKESFPLTVTSAQKNPTAFYLCASSIVAGIGELFFGEGSRLTVL.

This clonotype appeared many times. This chain joins TRBV5-6 and TRBJ2-5; no firm D call. Deletions cut 1 base from V and 3 bases from J, with 10 bases between. In germline, CDR1 is SGHDT, CDR2 YYEEEE. This CDR3 region has 14 residues. CDR3 in amino acids: CASSLIQRKETQYF. In nucleotides, the CDR3 is TGTGCCAGCAGCTTGATACAGAGAAAAGAGACCCAGTACTTC.

The V gene is TRBV3-1, the J gene TRBJ2-3, with 9 bases matching TRBD2. The CDR3 totals 16 residues. J lost 6 bases, V lost 3 bases, and 10 bases had no gene match. The germline V gene has CDR1 LGHDT and CDR2 YNNKEL (reference sequence). The CDR3 DNA is TGTGCCAGCAGCCAGAGATCGCGGGGGGGTTCGGATACGCAGTATTTT. Translated, it gives CASSQRSRGGSDTQYF.

In this sample, this clonotype turned up many times. CDR3: CASSLFPNEQFF. The DNA of the CDR3 is TGTGCCAGCAGTTTATTCCCCAATGAGCAGTTCTTC. The chain recombines TRBV12-3 or TRBV12-4 with TRBJ2-1; D gene unclear. The CDR3 sequence is 12 residues long. V dropped 2 bases and J dropped 6 bases, with 5 bases sitting between them.

With respect to this clonotype: A far larger clone is a single base away, which makes a read error likely. The chain couples TRBV28 to TRBJ2-7; 8 bases line up with TRBD2. V was clipped by 8 bases and J by 7 bases; unmatched bases: 13. From germline, CDR1 is MDHEN and CDR2 SYDVKM. The length of the CDR3 is 14 residues. CDR3 in DNA: TGTGCCAGCTGCAAGCGGGAGCACTACAATGAGCAGTACTTC. The encoded protein is CASCKREHYNEQYF. The full variable domain, completed using reference TRBV28 and TRBJ2-7, is DVKVTQSSRYLVKRTGEKVFLECVQDMDHENMFWYRQDPGLGLRLIYFSYDVKMKEKGDIPEGYSVSREKKERFSLILESASTNQTSMYLCASCKREHYNEQYFGPGTRLTVT.

This chain joins TRBV5-5 and TRBJ2-7; D is ambiguous. The CDR3 covers 13 residues. Germline CDR1 SGHKS, CDR2 YYEKEE (reference sequence). V was cut by 3 bases and J by 2 bases, with 9 bases left in between. CDR3 protein: CASSWLQTYEQYF. The CDR3 bases are TGTGCCAGCAGCTGGCTGCAGACCTACGAGCAGTACTTC.

This clonotype was seen ten or more times. Sequence at one end of the junction differs from germline and may be a read error. The CDR3 DNA is TGTGCCAGCAGCTTAGGGGGACAGGGCAAACAGCCCCAGCATTTT. Encoded protein: CASSLGGQGKQPQHF. This chain uses TRBV7-8 with TRBJ1-5; 9 bases align to TRBD1. CDR3 length: 15 amino acids. Germline CDR1 is SGHVS and CDR2 is FQNEAQ. The full variable domain, with the rest looked up from reference TRBV7-8 and TRBJ1-5, is GAGVSQSPRYKVAKRGQDVALRCDPISGHVSLFWYQQALGQGPEFLTYFQNEAQLDKSGLPSDRFFAERPEGSVSTLKIQRTQQEDSAVYLCASSLGGQGKQPQHFGDGTRLSIL.

The chain has TRBV6-6 and TRBJ1-4; TRBD1 matches 9 bases. The J segment lost 8 bases and the V segment lost 6 bases, leaving 7 bases of the junction unmatched. The CDR3 totals 14 residues. Germline V CDR1 and CDR2: MNHNY, SVGAGI (reference sequence). CDR3 nucleotides: TGTGCCAGCAGCCGGGACAGGGCAAACGAAAAACTGTTTTTT. Protein sequence: CASSRDRANEKLFF.

CDR3 protein: CASSEDGTSGPNEQFF. The CDR3 region has the DNA TGTGCCAGCAGTGAGGACGGGACTAGCGGGCCGAATGAGCAGTTCTTC. The chain has TRBV6-2 or TRBV6-3 and TRBJ2-1; 12 bases align to TRBD2. The CDR3 loop spans 16 amino acids. V lost 5 bases to trimming and J lost 7 bases; unmatched junction nucleotides: 9. The germline gives CDR1 MNHEY, CDR2 SVGEGT.

This clonotype was seen more than once but under ten times. This chain joins TRBV27 and TRBJ1-5; D might be TRBD1 (5 bases). The CDR3 contains 13 residues. Germline V CDR1 and CDR2: MNHEY, SMNVEV (reference sequence). V lost 1 base to trimming and J lost 5 bases, with 6 bases between them. This CDR3 is CASSLWGDQPQHF. CDR3 bases: TGTGCCAGCAGTTTATGGGGGGATCAGCCCCAGCATTTT.

This clonotype has a count of ten or more. The chain employs TRBV20-1 and TRBJ1-4, with D uncertain. V lost 2 bases to trimming and J lost 8 bases, with 12 bases between them. This CDR3 region has 13 residues. From germline, CDR1 is DFQATT and CDR2 SNEGSKA (reference sequence). CDR3 in amino acids: CSARLREWEKLFF. Written as DNA, the CDR3 is TGCAGTGCTAGATTGAGGGAGTGGGAAAAACTGTTTTTT.

This clonotype was detected ten times or more. The chain links TRBV2 to TRBJ2-1; tentatively, D is TRBD1 or TRBD2 (7 bases each). V lost 6 bases and J lost 4, with 19 bases in between. CDR1 is SNHLY, CDR2 FYNNEI, per germline. The CDR3 is made up of 16 amino acids. CDR3 protein: CASRETGRGSYNEQFF. In DNA form, the CDR3 reads TGTGCCAGCAGGGAGACAGGGAGGGGATCTTACAATGAGCAGTTCTTC.

This clonotype was seen many times. The chain uses TRBV4-1 and TRBJ2-7, with D hard to call. Germline V lookup: CDR1 MGHRA, CDR2 YSYEKL. The CDR3 is 13 amino acids. V was cut by 1 base and J by 5 bases, with 9 bases left in between. The CDR3 loop is CASSQGPLNEQYF. CDR3 DNA sequence: TGCGCCAGCAGCCAAGGACCGCTGAACGAGCAGTACTTC.

V and J are TRBV28 and TRBJ1-1, with D tentatively TRBD1 (6 bases). V lost 10 bases and J 3 bases, leaving 12 bases between the germline ends. The CDR3 extends over 12 amino acids. Germline CDR1 MDHEN, CDR2 SYDVKM. The CDR3 nucleotides read TGTGCCACGTTGCAGGGGTACACTGAAGCTTTCTTT. As protein: CATLQGYTEAFF.

This clonotype was seen at least ten times. The rearrangement uses TRBV7-9 and TRBJ2-1, with 8 bases identical to TRBD2. The length of the CDR3 is 15 residues. Germline lookup yields CDR1 SEHNR and CDR2 FQNEAQ (reference sequence). J was trimmed by 7 bases and V by 8 bases; bases with no gene match: 13. CDR3 region: CASERSGSRMNEQFF. The CDR3 DNA sequence: TGTGCCAGCGAAAGAAGCGGGAGTCGAATGAATGAGCAGTTCTTC. Combining the CDR3 with reference TRBV7-9 and TRBJ2-1 gives the whole variable domain DTGVSQNPRHKITKRGQNVTFRCDPISEHNRLYWYRQTLGQGPEFLTYFQNEAQLEKSRLLSDRFSAERPKGSFSTLEIQRTEQGDSAMYLCASERSGSRMNEQFFGPGTRLTVL.